One sample yielded the 22 T cell receptor beta chains listed below, sequenced in a study of blood T cell repertoires in COVID-19. This table comes from immunoSEQ multiplex PCR, and its TCRdb copy is limited to in-frame clones, with some not included. The table shows about 89,000 clones, with about 80% occurring only once. Sequences were obtained from peripheral blood. These receptors were collected from a woman aged 80 or older with acute or convalescent COVID-19.

This sequence joins TRBV4-1 and TRBJ1-5, with 7 bases aligning to TRBD1. Germline V lookup: CDR1 MGHRA, CDR2 YSYEKL. The CDR3 totals 16 residues. The J segment lost 2 bases and the V segment lost 0 bases, leaving 4 bases of the junction unmatched. In DNA form, the CDR3 reads TGCGCCAGCAGCCAAGATCCGAGGGGGCGCAATCAGCCCCAGCATTTT. Protein: CASSQDPRGRNQPQHF.

The genes are TRBV2 and TRBJ2-7; perhaps TRBD1 as D (7 bases). The CDR3 sequence is 13 residues long. The V end was cut by 10 bases, the J end by 6 bases, with 19 bases between. Germline V gives CDR1 SNHLY, CDR2 FYNNEI. The CDR3 region is CATKNFQGGEQYF. The CDR3, as DNA: TGTGCCACCAAAAATTTTCAGGGGGGCGAGCAGTACTTC.

This clone came up once. The chain links TRBV12-2 to TRBJ2-5; the table gives TRBD2 as D, unverified against the DNA. TRBV12-2 has pseudogene status. CDR3 length: 11 amino acids. CDR3 sequence reads: CASPMRETQYF. CDR3 sequence (DNA): TGTGCAAGTCCCATGAGGGAGACCCAGTACTTC.

V usage is TRBV18 and J usage is TRBJ1-6; TRBD1 aligns across 7 bases. V lost 2 bases to trimming and J lost 7 bases; unmatched junction nucleotides: 8. Germline lookup yields CDR1 KGHSH and CDR2 LQKENI. The CDR3 contains 16 residues. The CDR3 sequence: CASSPDRVVRNSPLHF. CDR3 DNA: TGTGCCAGCTCACCAGACAGGGTCGTGAGGAATTCACCCCTCCACTTT. The whole variable domain, remainder taken from reference TRBV18 and TRBJ1-6, is NAGVMQNPRHLVRRRGQEARLRCSPMKGHSHVYWYRQLPEEGLKFMVYLQKENIIDESGMPKERFSAEFPKEGPSILRIQQVVRGDSAAYFCASSPDRVVRNSPLHFGNGTRLTVT.

The CDR3 DNA follows: TGTGCCAGCAGTGAGCTAGCGGGGGCTGATACGCAGTATTTT. Translation gives CASSELAGADTQYF. The rearrangement joins TRBV6-1 to TRBJ2-3; 10 bases fit TRBD2. The CDR3 consists of 14 residues. V was pared by 3 bases and J by 6 bases, with 3 bases of the junction left unmatched. Per germline, CDR1 MNHNS and CDR2 SASEGT.

V usage is TRBV5-8 and J usage is TRBJ2-3, with D tentatively TRBD2 (6 bases). The CDR3 covers 15 residues. The germline gives CDR1 SGHTS, CDR2 YDEGEE. Trimming removed 0 bases at V and 3 bases at J, with 11 bases between. This chain's CDR3 is CASSLAGTGTDTQYF. CDR3 coding DNA: TGTGCCAGCAGCTTGGCTGGGACTGGAACAGATACGCAGTATTTT.

The chain combines TRBV5-4 with TRBJ2-5, with a tentative D call TRBD2 (5 bases). Germline lookup yields CDR1 SGHNT and CDR2 YYREEE (reference sequence). V was cut by 0 bases and J by 5 bases, with 8 bases left in between. CDR3 size: 13 residues. The CDR3 protein is CASSLVGKETQYF. In DNA, the CDR3 is TGTGCCAGCAGCTTGGTCGGGAAGGAGACCCAGTACTTC.

A few counts support this clone. The J gene is TRBJ2-1, the V gene TRBV2; D is perhaps TRBD2 (5 bases). V was shortened by 7 bases and J by 6 bases, with 13 bases between the two germline ends. The CDR3 is 13 amino acids. In germline, CDR1 is SNHLY, CDR2 FYNNEI. CDR3 nucleotides: TGTGCCAGCAAGTTAGACCGGGGCAATGAGCAGTTCTTC. It translates to CASKLDRGNEQFF.

J is TRBJ1-5 and V is TRBV18; TRBD1 agrees at 8 bases. V shed 3 bases and J 0 bases; nucleotides not matched to a gene: 4. The CDR3 is made up of 16 amino acids. CDR1 KGHSH and CDR2 LQKENI come from the germline V gene. CDR3 bases: TGTGCCAGCTCACCCGGGACAGGACTTAGCAATCAGCCCCAGCATTTT. As protein: CASSPGTGLSNQPQHF. Complete variable domain (other parts from reference TRBV18 and TRBJ1-5): NAGVMQNPRHLVRRRGQEARLRCSPMKGHSHVYWYRQLPEEGLKFMVYLQKENIIDESGMPKERFSAEFPKEGPSILRIQQVVRGDSAAYFCASSPGTGLSNQPQHFGDGTRLSIL.

This chain connects TRBV9 to TRBJ2-2; perhaps TRBD2 as D (5 bases). Trimming took 3 bases from V and 5 from J, leaving 11 bases between them. Germline V gene sequence: CDR1 SGDLS, CDR2 YYNGEE. The CDR3 spans 14 residues. CDR3 residues: CASSALSGTGELFF. The CDR3 DNA reads TGTGCCAGCAGCGCCCTCAGCGGTACCGGGGAGCTGTTTTTT.

This chain links TRBV2 with TRBJ1-2, with no clear D. The CDR3 totals 12 residues. The germline V and J ends were trimmed by 2 bases and 6 bases, with 7 bases remaining between them. Germline V CDR1 and CDR2: SNHLY, FYNNEI. The CDR3 DNA follows: TGTGCCAGCAGTGAATGGAGCAATGGCTACACCTTC. Translation gives CASSEWSNGYTF.

The V call is TRBV30, the J call TRBJ2-1, with a weak D call TRBD2 (7 bases). CDR3 size: 15 residues. V was trimmed by 5 bases and J by 1 base, leaving 15 bases between them. Germline V gene sequence: CDR1 GTSNPN, CDR2 SVGIG (reference sequence). The CDR3 region is CAWYLGGGSYNEQFF. The CDR3 coding sequence is TGTGCCTGGTACCTAGGGGGGGGTTCCTACAATGAGCAGTTCTTC.

The CDR3 coding sequence is TGTGCCAGCAGCCAAGAATCGCGGGACAGGGGGCTAACTGAAGCTTTCTTT. It translates to CASSQESRDRGLTEAFF. The chain recombines TRBV4-2 with TRBJ1-1, with 12 positions matching TRBD1. Germline V gives CDR1 LGHNA, CDR2 YNFKEQ. The CDR3 covers 17 residues. Losses at the gene ends were 0 bases for V and 5 bases for J; bases not matched to a gene: 7.

The chain recombines TRBV3-1 (or the pseudogene TRBV3-2) with TRBJ1-2; D uncertain. The V gene lost 2 bases and the J gene lost 2 bases, with 6 bases spanning the gap. The CDR3 is 13 residues long. Looked up from germline, CDR1 is LGHDT and CDR2 is YNNKEL (reference sequence). The CDR3 DNA sequence: TGTGCCAGCAGCCAAAACACCAACTATGGCTACACCTTC. Translated: CASSQNTNYGYTF.

The genes are TRBV7-2 and TRBJ1-1; D not certain. V lost 5 bases to trimming and J lost 2 bases, with 12 bases between them. The germline CDR1 and CDR2 sequences are SGHTA and FQGNSA. This CDR3 spans 14 amino acids. The CDR3: CASSLLTGNTEAFF. The CDR3 DNA is TGTGCCAGCAGCCTTCTAACGGGAAACACTGAAGCTTTCTTT.

J is TRBJ2-7 and V is TRBV11-3; 10 bases match TRBD1. CDR3 length equals 15 residues. J was trimmed by 2 bases and V by 5 bases; bases with no gene match: 6. Germline assignment: CDR1 SGHNT and CDR2 YENEEA. CDR3 region: CASSQGQGSPYEQYF. The CDR3 DNA reads TGTGCCAGCAGCCAGGGACAGGGGAGTCCCTACGAGCAGTACTTC. The complete variable domain, with remaining parts taken from reference TRBV11-3 and TRBJ2-7, reads EAGVVQSPRYKIIEKKQPVAFWCNPISGHNTLYWYLQNLGQGPELLIRYENEEAVDDSQLPKDRFSAERLKGVDSTLKIQPAELGDSAVYLCASSQGQGSPYEQYFGPGTRLTVT.

J is TRBJ1-5 and V is TRBV7-6; possible D gene TRBD1, 5 bases. The V gene's germline CDR1 is SGHVS and CDR2 FNYEAQ. V was shortened by 3 bases and J by 4 bases, with 25 bases between the two germline ends. This CDR3 region has 19 residues. DNA of the CDR3: TGTGCCAGCAGCTTTTTAGGACAATGTGGGTTATCGACAAATCAGCCCCAGCATTTT. Translating gives CASSFLGQCGLSTNQPQHF.

DNA of the CDR3: TGTGCCAGCAGCTACCAGTCCGAGACCCAGTACTTC. It is translated as CASSYQSETQYF. The gene calls are TRBV7-2 and TRBJ2-5, with unresolved D. CDR3 length equals 12 residues. V gave up 4 bases and J gave up 5 bases, with 8 bases separating them. Germline-derived CDR1 and CDR2 are SGHTA and FQGNSA.

The V and J genes are TRBV5-5 and TRBJ2-1; D gene ambiguous. The CDR3 is made up of 15 amino acids. The V end lost 0 bases, the J end lost 0 bases, and 7 bases lay between the germline ends. Germline V lookup: CDR1 SGHKS, CDR2 YYEKEE (reference sequence). The CDR3 here is CASSLEASSYNEQFF. The CDR3 bases are TGTGCCAGCAGCTTGGAGGCTAGCTCCTACAATGAGCAGTTCTTC.

The rearrangement joins TRBV18 to TRBJ2-7; TRBD1 aligns across 9 bases. Germline loops: CDR1 KGHSH, CDR2 LQKENI. The CDR3 sequence is 15 residues long. V was clipped by 5 bases and J by 4 bases; unmatched bases: 9. Here the CDR3 reads CASSDSGTGKYEQYF. Written as DNA, the CDR3 is TGTGCCAGCTCAGACTCCGGGACAGGGAAATACGAGCAGTACTTC. Using reference TRBV18 and TRBJ2-7 for the parts outside the CDR3, the full variable domain is NAGVMQNPRHLVRRRGQEARLRCSPMKGHSHVYWYRQLPEEGLKFMVYLQKENIIDESGMPKERFSAEFPKEGPSILRIQQVVRGDSAAYFCASSDSGTGKYEQYFGPGTRLTVT.

The rearrangement links TRBV6-1 to TRBJ1-5, with D uncertain. V gave up 2 bases and J gave up 4 bases, with 6 bases separating them. The CDR3 contains 13 residues. Germline V gene data show CDR1 as MNHNS and CDR2 as SASEGT. Written as DNA, the CDR3 is TGTGCCAGCAGTGAATCCGGGAATCAGCCCCAGCATTTT. This sequence encodes CASSESGNQPQHF.

The chain has TRBV19 and TRBJ1-3; no reliable D call. Germline V gene lookup returns CDR1 LNHDA and CDR2 SQIVND (reference sequence). The CDR3 spans 15 residues. V was pared by 8 bases and J by 3 bases, with 17 bases between. The CDR3 region has the DNA TGTGCCAGTTCCCGCGGGAGGGAAAGTGGAAACACCATATATTTT. It specifies CASSRGRESGNTIYF.